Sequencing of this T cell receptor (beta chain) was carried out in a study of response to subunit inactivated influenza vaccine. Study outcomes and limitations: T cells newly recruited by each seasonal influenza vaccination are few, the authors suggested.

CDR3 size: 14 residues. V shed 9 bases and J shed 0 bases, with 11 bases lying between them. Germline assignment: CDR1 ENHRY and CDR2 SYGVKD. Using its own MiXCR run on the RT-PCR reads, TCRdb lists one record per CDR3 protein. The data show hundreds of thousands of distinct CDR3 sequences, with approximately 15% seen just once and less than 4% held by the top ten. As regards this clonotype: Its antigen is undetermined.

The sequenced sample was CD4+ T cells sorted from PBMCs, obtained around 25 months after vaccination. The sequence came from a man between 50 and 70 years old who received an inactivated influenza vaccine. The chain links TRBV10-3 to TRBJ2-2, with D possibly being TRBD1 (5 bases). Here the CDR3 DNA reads TGTGCCATGAGACAGTCTTCGAACACCGGGGAGCTGTTTTTT. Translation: CAMRQSSNTGELFF.